This T cell receptor beta chain was observed in a study of blood T cell repertoires in COVID-19. Study at large: COVID-19 samples from acute and convalescent phases originated in the United States, Italy and Spain. In each case, the material was cDNA or gDNA derived from T cells, B-cell-depleted T cells, or PBMCs.

Authors' processing steps: By means of reference gene primer amplification, nucleated cell counts were estimated. Method: immunoSEQ multiplex PCR; TCRdb's copy keeps in-frame clones and lacks some. V, J and clone size derive from that table, while D and trimming were established from the DNA sequence. This table has around 130,000 clones, about 80% appearing once. This TCR derives from a woman in her sixties with acute or convalescent COVID-19. Material for sequencing was peripheral blood.

This CDR3 is CASWLRGNTIYF. CDR3 sequence (DNA): TGTGCCAGCTGGCTCCGTGGAAACACCATATATTTT. J is TRBJ1-3 and V is TRBV12-3 or TRBV12-4; D not certain. The CDR3 contains 12 residues. V was trimmed by 8 bases and J by 3 bases, leaving 8 bases between them.